These 20 T cell receptor beta chains were all obtained from the same sample, sequenced in a study of shared clonotypes between healthy human individuals (dated by TCRdb to 2018 to 2020). The method behind the library was the immunoSEQ multiplex PCR assay. TCRdb limited this immuneACCESS table to in-frame rearrangements with V and J called. A share of clones is missing; checked studies link under half to unresolved V genes, and the rest is unexplained. Here the sample has approximately 710,000 clones; about 90% occur a single time. The ten largest clones add up to 34% of the sample. Sequenced input: memory CD8+ T cells from PBMCs. The cell subset or site label, read with the paper, signifies: CD45RO+ cells pooled with CCR7-negative TemRA cells. The receptors were sampled from a young man in good health. Some clones in this sample may be carry-over from other donors' samples.

Concerning this clone itself: At one of its ends the junction is not consistent with the germline gene, which may arise from a read error. The chain couples TRBV9 to TRBJ2-1; 12 bases line up with TRBD1. The CDR3 sequence is 24 residues long. Germline V gene lookup returns CDR1 SGDLS and CDR2 YYNGEE. DNA for the CDR3: TGTGCCAGCAGCGTATATCTATGCCGGGACAGGGGGCCATGGCGTGTTACTGGATACAATGGGCAGTTCTTC. Residues: CASSVYLCRDRGPWRVTGYNGQFF.

This clone was picked up a small number of times. The V and J genes are TRBV9 and TRBJ1-1; D is uncertain. V was trimmed by 4 bases and J by 0 bases, leaving 13 bases between them. CDR1 and CDR2 (germline): SGDLS, YYNGEE. The CDR3 loop spans 15 amino acids. The DNA of the CDR3 is TGTGCCAGCAGCCCCGAGGGTTCAGTGAACACTGAAGCTTTCTTT. Its translation: CASSPEGSVNTEAFF.

Concerning this clone: Compared with germline, one end of the junction differs, possibly owing to a read error. As DNA, the CDR3 is TGTGCCAGCAGTTACCCGGACAGAGCCTATGAGCAGTACTTC. Translation gives CASSYPDRAYEQYF. The V gene is TRBV6-6, the J gene TRBJ2-7; the D gene is possibly TRBD1 (6 bases). This CDR3 is built from 14 residues. CDR1 is MNHNY, CDR2 SVGAGI, per germline (reference sequence).

The chain is built from TRBV7-2 and TRBJ2-1, with TRBD2 identical over 9 bases. Germline trimming cut 6 bases from V and 4 bases from J; bases unmatched to any gene: 7. The germline gives CDR1 SGHTA, CDR2 FQGNSA. This CDR3 comprises 15 residues. In DNA, the CDR3 is TGTGCCAGCAGGGGTCTAGCGGGGCCTTACAATGAGCAGTTCTTC. Protein: CASRGLAGPYNEQFF.

This sequence joins TRBV11-2 and TRBJ2-7; no definite D call. V dropped 1 base and J dropped 1 base, with 11 bases sitting between them. Looked up from germline, CDR1 is SGHAT and CDR2 is FQNNGV. This CDR3 region has 15 residues. In nucleotides, the CDR3 is TGTGCCAGCAGCTTAGGGTCAGGAGTTTCCTACGAGCAGTACTTC. It codes for CASSLGSGVSYEQYF.

The V call is TRBV10-3, the J call TRBJ1-2; D remains ambiguous. Germline loops: CDR1 ENHRY, CDR2 SYGVKD. V lost 0 bases to trimming and J lost 2 bases, with 19 bases between them. The CDR3 has 18 amino acids. Here the CDR3 reads CAISESHATGGPNYGYTF. The DNA for the CDR3 is TGTGCCATCAGTGAGTCGCACGCCACGGGAGGGCCGAACTATGGCTACACCTTC.

This clone was detected once. V is TRBV27 and J is TRBJ2-1; TRBD2 is a possible D gene (5 bases). Germline CDR1 and CDR2: MNHEY and SMNVEV (reference sequence). This CDR3 has 14 residues. Trimming shortened V by 2 bases and J by 6 bases, and 11 bases separated the two germline ends. The DNA of the CDR3 is TGTGCCAGCAGTTTACTTTTGGCGGGCAATGAGCAGTTCTTC. Protein: CASSLLLAGNEQFF.

This chain uses TRBV6-4 with TRBJ1-1; D is unclear. Looked up from germline, CDR1 is MRHNA and CDR2 is SNTAGT. V lost 3 bases and J 4 bases, leaving 3 bases between the germline ends. This CDR3 spans 11 amino acids. Here the CDR3 DNA reads TGTGCCAGCAGTGATGGCACTGAAGCTTTCTTT. Its protein product is CASSDGTEAFF.

The gene calls are TRBV5-1 and TRBJ2-5; D is undetermined. The J call may be mistaken, given a closer DNA end match to TRBJ2-7. The CDR3 extends over 13 amino acids. Looked up from germline, CDR1 is SGHRS and CDR2 is YFSETQ. The DNA for the CDR3 is TGCGCCAGCAGCTTTATGGCACCAAGCGAGCAGTACTTC. Translation gives CASSFMAPSEQYF.

The rearrangement links TRBV10-3 to TRBJ1-3; tentatively, D is TRBD1 (5 bases). V dropped 3 bases and J dropped 1 base, with 10 bases sitting between them. The V gene's germline CDR1 is ENHRY and CDR2 SYGVKD. The CDR3 contains 15 residues. The CDR3 DNA reads TGTGCCATCAGTGATGACCGGACATCTGGAAACACCATATATTTT. Protein: CAISDDRTSGNTIYF.

V is TRBV9 and J is TRBJ2-7, with a possible D match to TRBD1 (5 bases). The germline V and J ends were trimmed by 1 base and 6 bases, with 14 bases remaining between them. The CDR3 is made up of 14 amino acids. Germline-derived CDR1 and CDR2 are SGDLS and YYNGEE. CDR3 in amino acids: CASSVTGFSPEQYF. The DNA for the CDR3 is TGTGCCAGCAGCGTAACAGGATTTTCTCCCGAGCAGTACTTC. Using reference TRBV9 and TRBJ2-7 for the parts outside the CDR3, the full variable domain is DSGVTQTPKHLITATGQRVTLRCSPRSGDLSVYWYQQSLDQGLQFLIQYYNGEERAKGNILERFSAQQFPDLHSELNLSSLELGDSALYFCASSVTGFSPEQYFGPGTRLTVT.

V gene TRBV11-3 combines with J gene TRBJ2-1, with D unclear. Germline lookup yields CDR1 SGHNT and CDR2 YENEEA. This CDR3 is 15 amino acids long. Trimming removed 3 bases from V and 0 bases from J, with 9 bases in between. CDR3 sequence: CASSFWGDSYNEQFF. The CDR3 nucleotides are TGTGCCAGCAGCTTCTGGGGTGACTCCTACAATGAGCAGTTCTTC. Looking up the rest from reference TRBV11-3 and TRBJ2-1 gives the full variable domain: EAGVVQSPRYKIIEKKQPVAFWCNPISGHNTLYWYLQNLGQGPELLIRYENEEAVDDSQLPKDRFSAERLKGVDSTLKIQPAELGDSAVYLCASSFWGDSYNEQFFGPGTRLTVL.

The J gene is TRBJ2-5, the V gene TRBV7-9, with 10 bases aligning to TRBD1. The end of the DNA is better explained by TRBJ2-7, so the J call may be wrong. This CDR3 has 15 amino acids. Germline assignment: CDR1 SEHNR and CDR2 FQNEAQ (reference sequence). In DNA form, the CDR3 reads TGTGCCAGCAGCTTAGACCGGGACAGGGGTCTCGAGCAGTACTTC. This translates into CASSLDRDRGLEQYF.

The chain is built from TRBV6-1 and TRBJ1-1; D is unclear. The CDR3 covers 13 residues. Germline CDR1 MNHNS, CDR2 SASEGT. Between the trimmed V and J ends, which lost 8 bases and 1 base, there was a span of 11 bases. The CDR3 spells CASPRPSNTEAFF. CDR3 DNA: TGTGCCAGCCCAAGGCCCTCGAACACTGAAGCTTTCTTT.

The V and J genes are TRBV10-3 and TRBJ2-3, with D unclear. The CDR3 contains 11 residues. V lost 4 bases, J lost 1 base, and 0 bases lay in between. Germline CDR1 reads ENHRY; CDR2 reads SYGVKD. This CDR3 reads CAISGTDTQYF. CDR3 nucleotide sequence: TGTGCCATCAGTGGCACAGATACGCAGTATTTT.

This rearrangement joins TRBV29-1 to TRBJ2-7; D gene uncertain. Trimming shortened V by 6 bases and J by 2 bases, and 20 bases separated the two germline ends. CDR1 is SQVTM, CDR2 ANQGSEA, per germline. The CDR3 is 15 amino acids. CDR3 residues: CSVELLAARTYEQYF. The CDR3 DNA is TGCAGCGTCGAGCTACTGGCGGCCCGGACCTACGAGCAGTACTTC.

The rearrangement links TRBV19 to TRBJ2-1, with 10 bases identical to TRBD1. Germline V gene data show CDR1 as LNHDA and CDR2 as SQIVND (reference sequence). With 9 bases clipped from V and 6 bases from J, the junction kept 11 bases outside the gene matches. The CDR3 is made up of 15 amino acids. CDR3 bases: TGTGCCAGCCAGGACGGGACAGGGGTTGCCAATGAGCAGTTCTTC. It yields the protein CASQDGTGVANEQFF.

The rearrangement joins TRBV7-8 to TRBJ2-1; TRBD2 matches at 8 bases. The CDR3 has 15 residues. Per the germline V gene, CDR1 is SGHVS and CDR2 is FQNEAQ. Trimming cost V 5 bases and J 2 bases; bases outside gene matches: 5. CDR3 sequence reads: CASSPSGSPYNEQFF. CDR3 sequence (DNA): TGTGCCAGCAGCCCCAGCGGGAGCCCCTACAATGAGCAGTTCTTC.

The J gene is TRBJ2-2, the V gene TRBV19; D gene unclear. CDR1 and CDR2 from the germline V gene are LNHDA and SQIVND (reference sequence). Trimming pared 2 bases from V and 4 bases from J, leaving 11 bases between. The length of the CDR3 is 15 residues. The CDR3 DNA follows: TGTGCCAGTAGTATATTGCCCCCGGGCACCGGGGAGCTGTTTTTT. Protein product: CASSILPPGTGELFF.

The chain is built from TRBV29-1 and TRBJ2-1, with 9 bases identical to TRBD1. With V trimmed by 4 bases and J by 9 bases, 7 bases remained unmatched. The V gene's germline CDR1 is SQVTM and CDR2 ANQGSEA. This CDR3 spans 13 amino acids. The CDR3 spells CSVVGTGHPEQFF. The CDR3, as DNA: TGCAGCGTTGTAGGGACAGGGCATCCTGAGCAGTTCTTC.